Listed here is a single TCR beta chain. What it binds is unknown. This entry comes from a study of T cell responses to AZD1222 COVID-19 vaccine. TCRdb's copy holds only in-frame clones and misses some; the assay was immunoSEQ multiplex PCR. The top ten clones hold about 6% of a sample with approximately 89,000 clones, just over 85% of them seen once. Study-wide results and limits: At 160-218 and 743-854, vaccine-associated CD4 TCRs were dominant, and they spanned spike. Nearly half of unique spike-specific TCRs reportedly avoided B.1.351 and B.1.1.7 mutated regions. In all cases, repertoires were sampled only after the peak T cell response. Spike-specific TCR breadth and depth rose after two AZD1222 doses.

Losses at the gene ends were 4 bases for V and 0 bases for J; bases not matched to a gene: 6. The CDR3 spans 17 residues. The germline gives CDR1 SEHNR, CDR2 FQNEAQ (reference sequence). V is TRBV7-9 and J is TRBJ1-6, with 7 bases that match TRBD1. Specimen: peripheral blood, collected 28 days after the second AZD1222 dose. The sequence was obtained from an adult who received the AZD1222 COVID-19 vaccine. This chain's CDR3 is CASSSGQISSYNSPLHF. The CDR3 nucleotides read TGTGCCAGCAGCTCGGGACAGATAAGCTCCTATAATTCACCCCTCCACTTT.